This TCR beta chain was identified during a study of regulatory T cells in long-lasting Graves disease. As to time point: newly diagnosed GD, antithyroid drugs for less than 3 months. From RNA extracted from PBMCs, the TCR library was made. Investigators prepared the TCR beta libraries by applying iRepertoire HTBI primers and Arm-PCR of CDR3 regions. TCRdb re-called the multiplex PCR reads through MiXCR, storing one row per CDR3 protein. The profile covers 350,000 to 450,000 distinct CDR3 sequences, with about 15% appearing a single time and 7.8% taken by the ten largest. Trimming left V 0 bases short and J 1 base short, with 7 bases between. This CDR3 is built from 14 residues. Looked up from germline, CDR1 is SGHRS and CDR2 is YFSETQ. This clonotype occurred a few times. These records were also assigned to another study, of T cells in Graves' hyperthyroidism and ophthalmopathy.

The clonotype comes from a woman in her 40s with Graves disease. This chain links TRBV5-1 with TRBJ1-1; D is ambiguous. The material sequenced was peripheral blood mononuclear cells (PBMCs), taken at new diagnosis, from a patient treated with antithyroid drugs. The CDR3, as DNA: TGCGCCAGCAGCTTGGCCCAGGCGAACACTGAAGCTTTCTTT. Protein product: CASSLAQANTEAFF.